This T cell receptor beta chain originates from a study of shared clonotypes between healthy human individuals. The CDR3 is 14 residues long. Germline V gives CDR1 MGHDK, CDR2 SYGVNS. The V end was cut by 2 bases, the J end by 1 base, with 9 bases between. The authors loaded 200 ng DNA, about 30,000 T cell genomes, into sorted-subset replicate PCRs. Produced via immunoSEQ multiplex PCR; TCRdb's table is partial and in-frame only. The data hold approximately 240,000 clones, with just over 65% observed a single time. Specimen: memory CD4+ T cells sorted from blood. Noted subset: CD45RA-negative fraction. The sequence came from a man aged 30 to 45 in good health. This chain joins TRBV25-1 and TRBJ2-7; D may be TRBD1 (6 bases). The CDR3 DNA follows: TGTGCCAGCAGTGAACCCGGACAGTCCTACGAGCAGTACTTC. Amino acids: CASSEPGQSYEQYF.